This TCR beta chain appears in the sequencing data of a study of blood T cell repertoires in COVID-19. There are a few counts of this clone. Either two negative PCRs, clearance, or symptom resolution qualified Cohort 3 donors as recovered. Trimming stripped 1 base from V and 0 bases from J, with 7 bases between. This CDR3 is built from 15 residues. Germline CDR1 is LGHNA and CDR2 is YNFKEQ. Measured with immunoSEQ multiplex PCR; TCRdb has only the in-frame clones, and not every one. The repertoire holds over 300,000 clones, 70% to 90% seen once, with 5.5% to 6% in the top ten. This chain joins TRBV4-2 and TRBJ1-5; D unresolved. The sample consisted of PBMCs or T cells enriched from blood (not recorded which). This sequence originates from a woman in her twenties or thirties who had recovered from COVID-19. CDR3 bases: TGTGCCAGCAGCCAAGGGGCAGATAGCAATCAGCCCCAGCATTTT. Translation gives CASSQGADSNQPQHF.